This T cell receptor beta chain emerged from a study of cytomegalovirus exposure and HLA in healthy donors. Study-wide results and caveats: A later analysis found most CMV-associated TCR beta chains apparently HLA-restricted. A highly shared variant cluster was judged a likely technical artifact.

Details on this clone: The antigen is undetermined.

The PCR ran on 60 Vbeta and 13 Jbeta primers. Clones were read by immunoSEQ multiplex PCR, and TCRdb kept only the in-frame ones, dropping some. Of 95,000 or so clones listed, around 81% are singletons. The clonotype was recovered from a woman in her sixties or seventies in good health and CMV-seropositive. The sequenced material came from PBMCs.

CDR3 coding DNA: TGTGCCAGTAGCCCACATAATCAGCCCCAGCATTTT. Translated: CASSPHNQPQHF. The chain couples TRBV19 to TRBJ1-5; the D is unclear. The germline gives CDR1 LNHDA, CDR2 SQIVND (reference sequence). V was pared by 6 bases and J by 4 bases, with 7 bases between. The CDR3 is 12 amino acids.